These 20 T cell receptor beta chains share one sample of origin, sequenced in a study of CD8 T cells in ankylosing spondylitis. Study results and caveats: Ankylosing spondylitis blood seemed to carry a telltale TCR beta motif made of fewer than ten highly homologous variants.

Their target antigens are unknown. TCRdb recomputed calls from the 5' RACE reads with MiXCR, one row per CDR3 protein. The table records roughly 370,000 distinct CDR3 sequences, around 22% of them present only once. The material sequenced was blood, either unsorted or a sorted T cell fraction (not recorded which). These receptors were collected from a male donor with ankylosing spondylitis.

This clonotype came up a few times. This sequence joins TRBV20-1 and TRBJ2-1; D tentatively fits TRBD1 or TRBD2 (5 bases each). V was pared by 1 base and J by 7 bases, with 20 bases between. CDR1 is DFQATT, CDR2 SNEGSKA, per germline (reference sequence). CDR3 length equals 16 residues. The CDR3 nucleotides read TGCAGTGCTAGAGTCGCTAGGGGTCTCAGGGAGAATGAGCAGTTCTTC. This translates into CSARVARGLRENEQFF.

This clonotype was detected ten times or more. The genes are TRBV28 and TRBJ2-4; D not certain. This CDR3 is built from 15 residues. V lost 7 bases, J lost 1 base, and 14 bases lay in between. Germline loops: CDR1 MDHEN, CDR2 SYDVKM. CDR3 residues: CASTPVAWAKNIQYF. In DNA, the CDR3 is TGTGCCAGCACCCCGGTGGCCTGGGCCAAAAACATTCAGTACTTC.

The chain has TRBV27 and TRBJ1-2; 9 bases are a match to TRBD1. The V and J ends lost 5 bases and 2 bases, in that order; junction bases with no gene match: 6. The CDR3 length is 15 residues. From germline, CDR1 is MNHEY and CDR2 SMNVEV (reference sequence). The CDR3 loop reads CASSPWDRANYGYTF. The CDR3 region has the DNA TGTGCCAGCAGTCCCTGGGACAGGGCCAACTATGGCTACACCTTC.

The J gene is TRBJ2-7, the V gene TRBV9; D is unresolved. Trimming took 0 bases from V and 2 from J, leaving 15 bases between them. CDR1 and CDR2 from the germline V gene are SGDLS and YYNGEE. CDR3 length: 16 residues. The CDR3 sequence is CASSVGASESTYEQYF. In nucleotides, the CDR3 is TGTGCCAGCAGCGTAGGGGCAAGCGAAAGTACCTACGAGCAGTACTTC.

This chain links TRBV6-5 with TRBJ2-1; 7 bases are a match to TRBD2. The germline V gene has CDR1 MNHEY and CDR2 SVGAGI. This CDR3 contains 15 residues. Unmatched junction bases numbered 4, after V lost 2 bases and J lost 3 bases. The CDR3 sequence is CASSYQRDLYNEQFF. The CDR3 DNA is TGTGCCAGCAGTTACCAGCGGGACCTCTACAATGAGCAGTTCTTC.

This clonotype has at least ten counts. The rearrangement joins TRBV18 to TRBJ2-3; D unclear. The CDR3 sequence is 11 residues long. From germline, CDR1 is KGHSH and CDR2 LQKENI. The V gene lost 8 bases and the J gene lost 3 bases, with 6 bases spanning the gap. DNA for the CDR3: TGTGCCAGCAGTCCGACAGATACGCAGTATTTT. This gives the protein CASSPTDTQYF.

This clonotype was seen a handful of times. V is TRBV20-1 and J is TRBJ2-6; 9 bases match TRBD2. The CDR3 length is 18 residues. V dropped 2 bases and J dropped 0; count of bases not matched to a gene: 8. Germline V gene data show CDR1 as DFQATT and CDR2 as SNEGSKA (reference sequence). The CDR3 coding sequence is TGCAGTGCTAGAAACGTGGGACTAGCCTCCTCTGGGGCCAACGTCCTGACTTTC. Translating it yields CSARNVGLASSGANVLTF.

This sequence joins TRBV5-1 and TRBJ2-7, with 8 bases that match TRBD2. The CDR3 covers 16 residues. Germline CDR1 reads SGHRS; CDR2 reads YFSETQ. The V and J ends lost 0 bases and 10 bases, in that order; junction bases with no gene match: 15. The CDR3 nucleotides read TGCGCCAGCAGCTTGGCAAGTACAGCGGGAGCCTCGTCCCAGTACTTC. This encodes CASSLASTAGASSQYF.

This clonotype was seen only once. The chain uses TRBV19 and TRBJ2-7; D call uncertain. The CDR3 runs to 13 residues. Trimming removed 9 bases from V and 6 bases from J, with 18 bases in between. Germline V gives CDR1 LNHDA, CDR2 SQIVND (reference sequence). The CDR3 reads CASRSGPRGEQYF. The CDR3 DNA is TGTGCCAGCAGATCCGGGCCCCGAGGCGAGCAGTACTTC.

The chain joins TRBV2 to TRBJ2-1; tentative D call: TRBD2 (6 bases). CDR3 size: 16 residues. Per germline, CDR1 SNHLY and CDR2 FYNNEI. Trimming removed 6 bases from V and 0 bases from J, with 15 bases in between. CDR3 loop: CASRRGTPSSYNEQFF. The DNA for the CDR3 is TGTGCCAGCAGAAGAGGGACTCCGAGCTCCTACAATGAGCAGTTCTTC.

This clonotype has at least ten counts. V is TRBV6-1 and J is TRBJ2-5, with D unresolved. Germline CDR1 MNHNS, CDR2 SASEGT. V lost 9 bases to trimming and J lost 1 base, with 15 bases between them. This CDR3 contains 14 residues. CDR3 amino acids: CASRNGWSQETQYF. CDR3 coding DNA: TGTGCCAGTAGGAATGGGTGGTCCCAAGAGACCCAGTACTTC.

At least ten counts were recorded for this clonotype. The chain is built from TRBV3-1 and TRBJ2-3; TRBD2 is a possible D gene (6 bases). CDR3 length: 17 amino acids. Trimming shortened V by 1 base and J by 2 bases, and 16 bases separated the two germline ends. From germline, CDR1 is LGHDT and CDR2 YNNKEL (reference sequence). The CDR3, as DNA: TGTGCCAGCAGCCAAGTGCGGGGAGGATCTTACACAGATACGCAGTATTTT. It encodes CASSQVRGGSYTDTQYF.

The table lists this clonotype with a few counts. V gene TRBV29-1 combines with J gene TRBJ1-5, with D possibly being TRBD1 (6 bases). Per the germline V gene, CDR1 is SQVTM and CDR2 is ANQGSEA. The CDR3 consists of 13 residues. V lost 4 bases, J lost 6 bases, and 13 bases lay in between. CDR3 loop: CSVAFQGPQPQHF. CDR3 in DNA: TGCAGCGTTGCCTTTCAGGGGCCTCAGCCCCAGCATTTT.

This chain uses TRBV7-2 with TRBJ2-7, with D perhaps matching TRBD2 (7 bases). With 1 base removed from V and 3 bases from J, the gap between germline ends came to 16 bases. CDR1 is SGHTA and CDR2 is FQGNSA in the germline V gene. This CDR3 comprises 16 residues. DNA of the CDR3: TGTGCCAGCAGCTTAGGGATGGGGAGGGGGGGCTACGAGCAGTACTTC. This codes for CASSLGMGRGGYEQYF.

The gene calls are TRBV19 and TRBJ2-2, with 8 bases lining up with TRBD2. Germline V gene lookup returns CDR1 LNHDA and CDR2 SQIVND (reference sequence). This CDR3 has 16 residues. Trimming cost V 7 bases and J 1 base; bases outside gene matches: 8. CDR3 loop: CASTPLAGQNTGELFF. In DNA form, the CDR3 reads TGTGCCAGTACCCCCCTAGCGGGCCAGAACACCGGGGAGCTGTTTTTT.

This clonotype has more than one count but fewer than ten. This chain connects TRBV20-1 to TRBJ2-1; D not resolved. Trimming took off 1 base at V and 8 bases at J, with 6 bases between the two ends. This CDR3 region has 11 residues. Germline lookup yields CDR1 DFQATT and CDR2 SNEGSKA (reference sequence). CDR3 region: CSARARDEQFF. CDR3 nucleotide sequence: TGCAGTGCTAGAGCAAGAGATGAGCAGTTCTTC.

This clonotype was detected a few times. This chain uses TRBV30 with TRBJ1-1; D call uncertain. CDR3 size: 13 residues. Germline V lookup: CDR1 GTSNPN, CDR2 SVGIG (reference sequence). Trimming shortened V by 0 bases and J by 4 bases, and 9 bases separated the two germline ends. The CDR3 nucleotides read TGTGCCTGGAGTGTCATCGGTTTCACTGAAGCTTTCTTT. It specifies CAWSVIGFTEAFF.

This chain connects TRBV4-2 to TRBJ1-1; D is undetermined. Trimming stripped 4 bases from V and 5 bases from J, with 11 bases between. The CDR3 extends over 13 amino acids. Germline values: CDR1 LGHNA, CDR2 YNFKEQ. CDR3 sequence reads: CASSRRSGTEAFF. CDR3 nucleotide sequence: TGTGCCAGCAGCCGAAGAAGTGGTACTGAAGCTTTCTTT.

The V call is TRBV11-3, the J call TRBJ2-5, with TRBD2 matching over 7 bases. The length of the CDR3 is 15 residues. V shed 5 bases, J shed 1 base, and the junction held 7 bases outside the gene matches. Germline V gene sequence: CDR1 SGHNT, CDR2 YENEEA. The CDR3 nucleotides read TGTGCCAGCAGCCGCGGGGGATTGAGCCAAGAGACCCAGTACTTC. This codes for CASSRGGLSQETQYF.

This clonotype came up a few times. V gene TRBV5-1 combines with J gene TRBJ1-1; D is unclear. Germline lookup yields CDR1 SGHRS and CDR2 YFSETQ. This CDR3 comprises 16 residues. The V and J ends lost 0 bases and 6 bases respectively, with 18 bases between them. The CDR3 loop is CASSLGSLGEKAEAFF. The DNA of the CDR3 is TGCGCCAGCAGCTTGGGCAGCTTGGGTGAGAAGGCTGAAGCTTTCTTT.